The clone carrying this T cell receptor beta chain is a singleton in its sample. RNA transcripts provided the source from which TCR beta CDR3 regions were amplified. RT-PCR in the first round (using the HTBI primer set) targeted the TCR CDR3. In TCRdb, the multiplex PCR reads were re-called with MiXCR into one record per CDR3 protein. The sample includes roughly 570,000 distinct CDR3 sequences, 35% to 55% of them seen just once. CDR1 is SGHVS and CDR2 is FNYEAQ in the germline V gene. The CDR3 loop spans 11 amino acids. V was cut by 7 bases and J by 6 bases, with 10 bases left in between. These data are taken from a study of T cells in Graves' hyperthyroidism and ophthalmopathy.

The receptor was isolated from a young woman with Graves' hyperthyroidism. Sequencing was carried out using peripheral blood or thyroid tissue (not recorded which). The chain combines TRBV7-6 with TRBJ2-7; D is possibly TRBD1 (6 bases). CDR3 nucleotide sequence: TGTGCCAGCAACAGGGACACCGAGCAGTACTTC. Encoded protein: CASNRDTEQYF.